This T cell receptor (beta chain) was sequenced during a study of early T cells in non-severe SARS-CoV-2 infection. Study-level information: It was bulk RNA from unsorted whole blood that was sequenced, and the chains were unpaired.

Details on this clonotype: As yet, its antigen is unknown.

Notes on the study in general: Database matching using VDJdb favored anti-spike CD8 responses, with private and CD4 specificities left missing.

Germline V gives CDR1 SQVTM, CDR2 ANQGSEA. J gave up 3 bases and V 5 bases, and 7 bases lay outside the gene matches. The CDR3 is 14 residues long. Attachment of unique molecular identifiers to individual cDNA molecules was performed. One entry per CDR3 protein results from TCRdb running MiXCR on the 5' RACE reads. The sample includes over 50,000 distinct CDR3 sequences, over 7% of them seen just once. This sequence originates from an adult who was a healthcare worker with PCR-confirmed SARS-CoV-2 infection or an uninfected control (not recorded which). The sequencing sample was made of whole blood. The J gene is TRBJ2-4, the V gene TRBV29-1; 7 bases fit TRBD1. CDR3 in DNA: TGCAGCGTTTCCCACTGGGACAGCAAAAACATTCAGTACTTC. It encodes CSVSHWDSKNIQYF. Full variable domain (rest looked up from reference TRBV29-1 and TRBJ2-4): SAVISQKPSRDICQRGTSLTIQCQVDSQVTMMFWYRQQPGQSLTLIATANQGSEATYESGFVIDKFPISRPNLTFSTLTVSNMSPEDSSIYLCSVSHWDSKNIQYFGAGTRLSVL.